This T cell receptor (beta chain) was sequenced for a study of glioma-infiltrating T cells. The study's findings and limits: Tissue and blood shared very few CDR3 sequences. Non-neoplastic patients had below-expected tissue-blood divergence, while all gliomas exceeded expectation.

A remark on this clonotype: Its matching antigen is unknown.

The iRepertoire nested amplicon-rescue multiplex PCR amplified TCR alpha and beta CDR3s from RNA. Input was about 100-450 ng of tissue mRNA or PBMC total RNA. From the multiplex PCR reads, TCRdb called clonotypes with MiXCR, one entry per CDR3 protein. The table shows around 140,000 distinct CDR3 sequences, with 39% occurring only once. The CDR3 is 16 residues long. The V gene's germline CDR1 is DFQATT and CDR2 SNEGSKA (reference sequence). V lost 3 bases to trimming and J lost 2 bases; unmatched junction nucleotides: 8. The sample consisted of glioma tissue, nonneoplastic brain tissue, or PBMCs (not recorded which). This TCR was recovered from a human donor with low-grade glioma or glioblastoma, undergoing nonglioma brain surgery, or in good health (not recorded which). The chain carries TRBV20-1 and TRBJ2-1, with 9 nucleotides matching TRBD2. Written as DNA, the CDR3 is TGCAGTGCTAGGGATCTCAAGCGGGGGGCCTACAATGAGCAGTTCTTC. It yields the protein CSARDLKRGAYNEQFF.